This T cell receptor beta chain was sequenced in a study of blood T cell repertoires in COVID-19. Source study methods: Amplification of reference gene primers provided the estimated nucleated cell counts. The protocol was immunoSEQ multiplex PCR, while the TCRdb copy is restricted to in-frame clones and leaves out a portion. That table supplies the V and J calls and clone size; D and trimming were determined from the DNA. There are roughly 250,000 clones in the sample; about 91% occur only once, and approximately 2.5% lies in the top ten. This CDR3 has 13 amino acids. The V end was cut by 6 bases, the J end by 5 bases, with 11 bases between. The germline gives CDR1 SNHLY, CDR2 FYNNEI.

The source is a person under 35 with COVID-19, enrolled during active disease. The V call is TRBV2, the J call TRBJ1-5; no reliable D call. The specimen sequenced was peripheral blood. CDR3 sequence: CASRREQDQPQHF. CDR3 sequence (DNA): TGTGCCAGCAGACGGGAGCAAGATCAGCCCCAGCATTTT.